Presented here are 27 T cell receptor beta chains from one specimen sequenced in a study of blood T cells in healthy people across ages (dated by TCRdb to between 2015 and 2016). Libraries were made using 5' RACE. Instrument on record: Illumina HiSeq 2500. The second PCR ran for about 6 to 12 cycles and used a J-beta primer mix along with a sample-barcoded 5' primer. The public reads were reanalyzed by TCRdb: fastp trimming at Q25, MiXCR alignment, in-frame beta chains only. Each record represents a unique CDR3 protein, reported with the most common genes and DNA among its rows. This sample lists some 710,000 distinct CDR3 sequences; roughly 20% were detected once. The ten largest make up less than 25% of the sample. What was sequenced was blood. The receptors come from a man between 65 and 85 years old in good health.

This chain joins TRBV12-3 or TRBV12-4 and TRBJ2-7; no clear D gene. Trimming stripped 4 bases from V and 7 bases from J, with 11 bases between. The CDR3 is 12 residues long. CDR3 in amino acids: CASSSWGGEQYV. The CDR3 bases are TGTGCCAGCAGTTCGTGGGGTGGTGAGCAGTACGTC.

This clonotype has just a few counts. The chain employs TRBV1 and TRBJ2-1. TRBV1 has pseudogene status. This CDR3 is 13 amino acids long. The CDR3 nucleotides read TGCACCAGCCTCGTAACAAATTACAATGAGCAGTTCTTC. Translating it yields CTSLVTNYNEQFF.

V gene TRBV6-5 combines with J gene TRBJ2-6; no definite D call. The ends were cut back, 0 bases at V and 2 bases at J, with 11 bases in the middle. The CDR3 is 17 residues long. In germline, CDR1 is MNHEY, CDR2 SVGAGI. CDR3 sequence reads: CASSYSRRATGANVLTF. Written as DNA, the CDR3 is TGTGCCAGCAGTTACTCACGCCGGGCCACTGGGGCCAACGTCCTGACTTTC.

As for this clonotype: At one end, the junction sequence differs from germline, possibly due to a read error. The V call is TRBV28, the J call TRBJ2-1; D gene uncertain. Germline V gene data show CDR1 as MDHEN and CDR2 as SYDVKM. The CDR3 sequence is 13 residues long. DNA of the CDR3: TGCGCCAGCAGTTTGGTAGGGATCAATGAGCAGTTCTTC. Protein product: CASSLVGINEQFF.

As regards this clonotype: The germline gene is not matched at one end of the junction; a read error may be the cause. The rearrangement links TRBV12-3 or TRBV12-4 to TRBJ2-3; TRBD2 aligns across 10 bases. The CDR3 has 20 amino acids. This CDR3 reads CASSFRRRGVLAGVTGTQYF. CDR3 bases: TGTGCCAGCAGTTTTCGACGGAGGGGGGTTCTAGCGGGGGTCACAGGTACGCAGTATTTT.

The chain combines TRBV7-9 with TRBJ1-2; TRBD1 might be the D (5 bases). Germline CDR1 reads SEHNR; CDR2 reads FQNEAQ (reference sequence). CDR3 size: 12 residues. Between the trimmed V and J ends, which lost 5 bases and 8 bases, there was a span of 12 bases. CDR3: CASSRRGSGYTF. The CDR3 DNA follows: TGTGCCAGCAGCCGGAGGGGCAGCGGCTACACCTTC. Full variable domain (missing parts from reference TRBV7-9 and TRBJ1-2): DTGVSQNPRHKITKRGQNVTFRCDPISEHNRLYWYRQTLGQGPEFLTYFQNEAQLEKSRLLSDRFSAERPKGSFSTLEIQRTEQGDSAMYLCASSRRGSGYTFGSGTRLTVV.

This clonotype has a handful of counts. J is TRBJ1-2 and V is TRBV5-1; D call uncertain. Trimming left V 5 bases short and J 2 bases short, with 7 bases between. In germline, CDR1 is SGHRS, CDR2 YFSETQ. This CDR3 is 12 amino acids long. The CDR3 region has the DNA TGCGCCAGCAGTACCCGGAACTATGGCTACACCTTC. It codes for CASSTRNYGYTF.

This clonotype was seen just once. The chain has TRBV20-1 and TRBJ2-5; maybe TRBD1 (5 bases). The CDR3 is 11 amino acids. V was shortened by 4 bases and J by 8 bases, with 11 bases between the two germline ends. Germline loops: CDR1 DFQATT, CDR2 SNEGSKA (reference sequence). CDR3 sequence reads: CSAITGSTQYF. CDR3 DNA: TGCAGTGCTATAACAGGTTCCACCCAGTACTTC.

V gene TRBV20-1 combines with J gene TRBJ2-5; 13 bases match TRBD2. Looked up from germline, CDR1 is DFQATT and CDR2 is SNEGSKA (reference sequence). This CDR3 comprises 13 residues. V gave up 6 bases and J gave up 5 bases; unmatched junction bases: 3. CDR3 sequence reads: CSAWTSGSETQYF. DNA for the CDR3: TGCAGTGCGTGGACTAGCGGGAGTGAGACCCAGTACTTC.

This sequence joins TRBV12-3 or TRBV12-4 and TRBJ2-3; TRBD1 agrees at 7 bases. This CDR3 region has 13 residues. V lost 3 bases and J lost 8; bases outside the gene matches: 5. CDR3 sequence: CASSFATGATQYF. The CDR3 DNA reads as TGTGCCAGCAGTTTCGCCACAGGGGCTACGCAGTATTTT.

The chain is built from TRBV4-1 and TRBJ2-5; D is possibly TRBD1 or TRBD2 (5 bases each). Matching the DNA end better, TRBJ2-7 makes the J call doubtful. The CDR3 loop spans 15 amino acids. Germline CDR1 reads MGHRA; CDR2 reads YSYEKL. The CDR3 bases are TGCGCCAGCAGCCAAGACCGGGGCTCCTCCTACGAGCAGTACGTC. Amino acid sequence: CASSQDRGSSYEQYV.

V and J are TRBV19 and TRBJ1-1, with D perhaps matching TRBD1 (5 bases). The CDR3 sequence is 14 residues long. The germline CDR1 and CDR2 sequences are LNHDA and SQIVND (reference sequence). V was cut by 7 bases and J by 2 bases, with 14 bases left in between. This CDR3 reads CASTLGPTNTEAFF. CDR3 nucleotides: TGTGCCAGTACCCTGGGGCCTACCAACACTGAAGCTTTCTTT. The full variable domain, its missing parts supplied by reference TRBV19 and TRBJ1-1, is DGGITQSPKYLFRKEGQNVTLSCEQNLNHDAMYWYRQDPGQGLRLIYYSQIVNDFQKGDIAEGYSVSREKKESFPLTVTSAQKNPTAFYLCASTLGPTNTEAFFGQGTRLTVV.

This clonotype was seen a few times. V is TRBV3-1 and J is TRBJ1-2; no clear D gene. The CDR3 covers 13 residues. Germline assignment: CDR1 LGHDT and CDR2 YNNKEL (reference sequence). V was clipped by 1 base and J by 5 bases, with 8 bases between them. The CDR3 bases are TGTGCCAGCAGCCAAGGTCGGCGTTATGGCTACACCTTC. It translates to CASSQGRRYGYTF.

The chain combines TRBV3-1 with TRBJ1-3; D is unresolved. V was trimmed by 0 bases and J by 2 bases, leaving 5 bases between them. CDR1 is LGHDT and CDR2 is YNNKEL in the germline V gene (reference sequence). This CDR3 spans 14 amino acids. The CDR3 region is CASSQEWTGNTIYF. The CDR3 DNA reads as TGTGCCAGCAGCCAAGAGTGGACTGGAAACACCATATATTTT.

This chain joins TRBV27 and TRBJ2-7; D gene ambiguous. V lost 6 bases, J lost 0 bases, and 9 bases lay in between. This CDR3 contains 13 residues. In germline, CDR1 is MNHEY, CDR2 SMNVEV (reference sequence). CDR3 sequence: CASRHPGSYEQYV. CDR3 nucleotides: TGTGCCAGCAGACACCCGGGCTCCTACGAGCAGTACGTC.

This clonotype was picked up a small number of times. The chain is built from TRBV5-1 and TRBJ1-2; D is uncertain. Germline V gene sequence: CDR1 SGHRS, CDR2 YFSETQ. V was trimmed by 1 base and J by 3 bases, leaving 13 bases between them. The CDR3 has 15 amino acids. In nucleotides, the CDR3 is TGCGCCAGCAGCTTGACGGTGGGCTCTCACTATGGCTACACCTTC. Amino acids: CASSLTVGSHYGYTF.

The chain is built from TRBV10-3 and TRBJ1-1, with D unclear. Germline CDR1 ENHRY, CDR2 SYGVKD. V shed 6 bases and J shed 2 bases, with 10 bases lying between them. This CDR3 is 13 amino acids long. The CDR3 loop reads CAIRPHENTEAFF. The CDR3 DNA reads as TGTGCCATCAGACCTCACGAAAACACTGAAGCTTTCTTT.

Only a few counts were recorded for this clonotype. This chain links TRBV5-1 with TRBJ2-1, with 7 nucleotides matching TRBD2. J lost 4 bases, V lost 0 bases, and 13 bases had no gene match. The CDR3 totals 18 residues. Germline CDR1 SGHRS, CDR2 YFSETQ. The CDR3 here is CASSLAGLAEAFYNEQFF. Written as DNA, the CDR3 is TGCGCCAGCAGCTTGGCCGGGCTAGCGGAGGCTTTTTACAATGAGCAGTTCTTC.

The chain uses TRBV20-1 and TRBJ2-1; the D gene is possibly TRBD2 (7 bases). V was trimmed by 5 bases and J by 7 bases, leaving 21 bases between them. Germline assignment: CDR1 DFQATT and CDR2 SNEGSKA (reference sequence). CDR3 size: 15 residues. Here the CDR3 DNA reads TGCAGTGCTCCCAATATAGGGGGGGGCTTGAATGAGCAGTTCTTC. Protein sequence: CSAPNIGGGLNEQFF.

This clonotype was seen many times. The chain joins TRBV5-4 to TRBJ2-1; D not resolved. This CDR3 has 12 residues. V lost 3 bases and J 0 bases, leaving 1 base between the germline ends. The germline CDR1 and CDR2 sequences are SGHNT and YYREEE (reference sequence). CDR3 DNA sequence: TGTGCCAGCAGCTACTCCTACAATGAGCAGTTCTTC. It codes for CASSYSYNEQFF.

Concerning this clonotype: This may arise from a read error, as a much more abundant clone is one base away. The chain couples TRBV24-1 to TRBJ2-3; perhaps TRBD2 as D (6 bases). Germline loops: CDR1 KGHDR, CDR2 SFDVKD. This CDR3 has 11 amino acids. Written as DNA, the CDR3 is TGTGCCACCAGGGGGGGAGATACGCGGTATTTT. Protein sequence: CATRGGDTRYF.

The chain joins TRBV12-3 or TRBV12-4 to TRBJ2-3; a weak D match, TRBD2 (6 bases). The germline V and J ends were trimmed by 7 bases and 4 bases, with 15 bases remaining between them. The CDR3 extends over 14 amino acids. In nucleotides, the CDR3 is TGTGCCAGCAACCCGGGGGTCCCTTCAGATACGCAGTATTTT. Translated, it gives CASNPGVPSDTQYF.

In regard to this clonotype: The junction departs from germline at one end; a sequencing error may be responsible. The chain uses TRBV4-3 and TRBJ1-5; D is unclear. Germline CDR1 and CDR2: LGHNA and YSLEER. This CDR3 has 13 residues. The CDR3 DNA reads as TGCGCCAGCAGCCAAGATTTCAAGCAGCTCCAGCATTTC. Amino acids: CASSQDFKQLQHF.

This chain joins TRBV10-3 and TRBJ2-5; 7 bases line up with TRBD2. Trimming cost V 6 bases and J 5 bases; bases outside gene matches: 3. The length of the CDR3 is 12 residues. Germline V CDR1 and CDR2: ENHRY, SYGVKD. CDR3 sequence (DNA): TGTGCCATCAGCCAGGGAGGGGAGACCCAGTACTTC. Protein product: CAISQGGETQYF.

This clonotype came up many times. The chain carries TRBV7-9 and TRBJ2-7; the D is unclear. The germline V and J ends were trimmed by 5 bases and 2 bases, with 22 bases remaining between them. CDR1 and CDR2 from the germline V gene are SEHNR and FQNEAQ (reference sequence). The CDR3 totals 17 residues. The CDR3 reads CASSDPPLGHNPYEQYF. CDR3 in DNA: TGTGCCAGCAGCGATCCCCCTTTGGGCCACAACCCCTACGAGCAGTACTTC.

This chain links TRBV6-5 with TRBJ2-5; 9 positions match TRBD2. The CDR3 length is 17 residues. Germline CDR1 MNHEY, CDR2 SVGAGI. With 0 bases clipped from V and 1 base from J, the junction kept 6 bases outside the gene matches. The CDR3 DNA follows: TGTGCCAGCAGTTACTCTTGGGCGGGAGGGGTCCAAGAGACCCAGTACTTC. Translation gives CASSYSWAGGVQETQYF.

The rearrangement uses TRBV15 and TRBJ1-2; D is uncertain. CDR1 LNHNV and CDR2 YYDKDF come from the germline V gene (reference sequence). Trimming pared 1 base from V and 5 bases from J, leaving 14 bases between. The CDR3 runs to 15 residues. The CDR3 coding sequence is TGTGCCACCAGCAGAGCACCTCTCACGAGGTATGGCTACACCTTC. Protein product: CATSRAPLTRYGYTF.